This passage covers 9 T cell receptor beta chains from one sample sequenced in a study of blood T cell repertoires in COVID-19. Here immunoSEQ multiplex PCR was the method, and the copy in TCRdb shows in-frame clones only, minus some. The sample lists around 310,000 clones; about nine tenths were seen once. The source material was PBMCs or T cells enriched from blood (not recorded which). The source is a woman in her 40s who had recovered from COVID-19.

The chain couples TRBV2 to TRBJ1-5; D is unclear. This CDR3 comprises 15 residues. Per germline, CDR1 SNHLY and CDR2 FYNNEI. Between the trimmed V and J ends, which lost 7 bases and 0 bases, there was a span of 13 bases. The CDR3 spells CASTSGYGSNQPQHF. The CDR3 region has the DNA TGTGCCAGCACCTCGGGGTATGGTAGCAATCAGCCCCAGCATTTT. Based on the CDR3 plus reference TRBV2 and TRBJ1-5, the full variable domain is EPEVTQTPSHQVTQMGQEVILRCVPISNHLYFYWYRQILGQKVEFLVSFYNNEISEKSEIFDDQFSVERPDGSNFTLKIRSTKLEDSAMYFCASTSGYGSNQPQHFGDGTRLSIL.

The chain couples TRBV30 to TRBJ1-2; 7 nucleotides line up with TRBD1. The germline V gene has CDR1 GTSNPN and CDR2 SVGIG (reference sequence). CDR3 length equals 13 residues. V was clipped by 5 bases and J by 4 bases; unmatched bases: 7. CDR3 coding DNA: TGTGCCTGGCTGACAGGGCCGATCTATGGCTACACCTTC. It encodes CAWLTGPIYGYTF.

This clone was recorded a few times. This sequence joins TRBV15 and TRBJ2-7; D is unresolved. V gave up 5 bases and J gave up 2 bases, with 7 bases separating them. Germline lookup yields CDR1 LNHNV and CDR2 YYDKDF (reference sequence). There are 12 residues in the CDR3. The CDR3 reads CATSEDTYEQYF. The CDR3, as DNA: TGTGCCACCAGCGAAGACACCTACGAGCAGTACTTC.

The rearrangement uses TRBV6-1 and TRBJ1-5; 7 bases map to TRBD1. The CDR3 length is 17 residues. Germline trimming cut 3 bases from V and 0 bases from J; bases unmatched to any gene: 8. Germline V gene sequence: CDR1 MNHNS, CDR2 SASEGT. CDR3 residues: CASSDNRGTYSNQPQHF. CDR3 DNA: TGTGCCAGCAGTGACAACAGGGGAACCTATAGCAATCAGCCCCAGCATTTT.

The rearrangement links TRBV11-3 to TRBJ2-1, with D perhaps TRBD1 (5 bases). Trimming pared 3 bases from V and 6 bases from J, leaving 15 bases between. The CDR3 totals 15 residues. The V gene's germline CDR1 is SGHNT and CDR2 YENEEA. The CDR3 DNA follows: TGTGCCAGCAGCTTCTCCGCCTACCAGGGCAATGAGCAGTTCTTC. It specifies CASSFSAYQGNEQFF.

CDR3 sequence reads: CASGRLAAIGDTQYF. CDR3 nucleotides: TGTGCCAGCGGCCGCCTAGCCGCCATCGGGGATACGCAGTATTTT. The V gene is TRBV11-1, the J gene TRBJ2-3; D possibly corresponds to TRBD2 (5 bases). The V end was cut by 8 bases, the J end by 6 bases, with 21 bases between. The CDR3 has 15 amino acids. Germline V CDR1 and CDR2: SGHAT, FQDESV (reference sequence). The entire variable domain, with the rest obtained from reference TRBV11-1 and TRBJ2-3, is as follows: EAEVAQSPRYKITEKSQAVAFWCDPISGHATLYWYRQILGQGPELLVQFQDESVVDDSQLPKDRFSAERLKGVDSTLKIQPAELGDSAMYLCASGRLAAIGDTQYFGPGTRLTVL.

The CDR3 loop reads CASSQQMNTEAFF. The CDR3 DNA reads as TGTGCCAGCAGCCAACAGATGAACACTGAAGCTTTCTTT. This chain uses TRBV11-3 with TRBJ1-1; no definite D call. This CDR3 region has 13 residues. The V end lost 5 bases, the J end lost 0 bases, and 7 bases lay between the germline ends. Per germline, CDR1 SGHNT and CDR2 YENEEA.

In the case of this clone: Other DNA sequences in this specimen translate into the identical CDR3. This chain links TRBV19 with TRBJ1-2; D gene ambiguous. The V and J ends lost 2 bases and 2 bases respectively, with 12 bases between them. CDR1 is LNHDA and CDR2 is SQIVND in the germline V gene (reference sequence). This CDR3 region has 15 residues. CDR3 in DNA: TGTGCCAGTAGTATATCGGCCGGAGAAAACTATGGCTACACCTTC. It encodes CASSISAGENYGYTF.

The rearrangement joins TRBV7-2 to TRBJ2-1, with D possibly matching TRBD1 (5 bases). CDR1 is SGHTA, CDR2 FQGNSA, per germline. With 2 bases removed from V and 5 bases from J, the gap between germline ends came to 16 bases. CDR3 size: 16 residues. The CDR3 protein is CASSLRFSGAHNEQFF. The CDR3 nucleotides read TGTGCCAGCAGCTTAAGGTTCAGTGGGGCTCACAATGAGCAGTTCTTC.